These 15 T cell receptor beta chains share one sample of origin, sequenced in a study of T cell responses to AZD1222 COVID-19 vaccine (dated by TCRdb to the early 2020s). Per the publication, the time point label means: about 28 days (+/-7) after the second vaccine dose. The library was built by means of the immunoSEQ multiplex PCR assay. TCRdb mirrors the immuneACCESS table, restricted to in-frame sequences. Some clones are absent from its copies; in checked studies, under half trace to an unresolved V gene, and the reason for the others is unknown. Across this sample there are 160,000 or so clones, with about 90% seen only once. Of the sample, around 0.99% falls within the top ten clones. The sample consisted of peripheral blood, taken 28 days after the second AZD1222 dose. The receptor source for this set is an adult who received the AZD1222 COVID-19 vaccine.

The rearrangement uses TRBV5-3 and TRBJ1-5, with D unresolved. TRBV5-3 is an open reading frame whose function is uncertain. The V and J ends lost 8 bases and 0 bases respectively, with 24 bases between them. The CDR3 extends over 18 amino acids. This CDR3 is CASPLGRLFGNSNQPQHF. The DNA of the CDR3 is TGTGCCAGCCCCCTTGGAAGGCTCTTTGGGAATAGCAATCAGCCCCAGCATTTT.

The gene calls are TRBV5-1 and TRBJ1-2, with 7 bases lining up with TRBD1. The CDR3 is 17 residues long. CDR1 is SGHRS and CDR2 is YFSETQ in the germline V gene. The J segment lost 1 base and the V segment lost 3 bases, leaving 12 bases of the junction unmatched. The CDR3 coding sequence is TGCGCCAGCAGCTCGGCTCCGACAGGGAGGGGTAACTATGGCTACACCTTC. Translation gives CASSSAPTGRGNYGYTF.

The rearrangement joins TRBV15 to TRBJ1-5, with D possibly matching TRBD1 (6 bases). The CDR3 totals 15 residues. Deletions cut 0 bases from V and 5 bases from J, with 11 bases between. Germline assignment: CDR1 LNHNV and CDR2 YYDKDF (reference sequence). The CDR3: CATSREPGGYQPQHF. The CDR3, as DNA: TGTGCCACCAGCAGAGAGCCGGGGGGCTATCAGCCCCAGCATTTT.

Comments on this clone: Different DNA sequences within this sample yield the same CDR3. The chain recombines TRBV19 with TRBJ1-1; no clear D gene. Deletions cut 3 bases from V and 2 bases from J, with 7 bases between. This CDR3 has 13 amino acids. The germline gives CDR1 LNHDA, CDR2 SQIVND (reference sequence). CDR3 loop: CASSIGQNTEAFF. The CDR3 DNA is TGTGCCAGTAGTATCGGTCAAAACACTGAAGCTTTCTTT.

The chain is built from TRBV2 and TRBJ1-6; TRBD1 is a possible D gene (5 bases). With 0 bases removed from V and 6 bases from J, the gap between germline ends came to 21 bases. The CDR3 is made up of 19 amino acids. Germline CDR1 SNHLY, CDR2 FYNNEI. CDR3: CASSEAGVWDSWTNSPLHF. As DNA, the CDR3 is TGTGCCAGCAGTGAAGCGGGGGTTTGGGACTCTTGGACTAATTCACCCCTCCACTTT.

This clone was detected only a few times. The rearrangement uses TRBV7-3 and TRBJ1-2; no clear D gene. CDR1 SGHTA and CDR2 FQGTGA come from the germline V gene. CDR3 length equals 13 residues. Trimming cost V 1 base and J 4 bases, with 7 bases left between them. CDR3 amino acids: CASSLSGGYGYTF. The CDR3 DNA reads TGTGCCAGCAGCTTAAGCGGCGGCTATGGCTACACCTTC.

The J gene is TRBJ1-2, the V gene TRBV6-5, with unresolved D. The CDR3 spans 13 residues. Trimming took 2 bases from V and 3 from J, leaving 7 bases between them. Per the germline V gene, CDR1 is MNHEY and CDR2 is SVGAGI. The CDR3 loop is CASSYGAHYGYTF. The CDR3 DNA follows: TGTGCCAGCAGTTACGGCGCCCACTATGGCTACACCTTC.

Written as DNA, the CDR3 is TGCGCCAGCAGCTTGGTCGGACAGGCTACAGATACGCAGTATTTT. This sequence encodes CASSLVGQATDTQYF. The gene calls are TRBV5-1 and TRBJ2-3; 7 nucleotides line up with TRBD1. The CDR3 is 15 amino acids. V lost 0 bases to trimming and J lost 3 bases; unmatched junction nucleotides: 4. The germline CDR1 and CDR2 sequences are SGHRS and YFSETQ.

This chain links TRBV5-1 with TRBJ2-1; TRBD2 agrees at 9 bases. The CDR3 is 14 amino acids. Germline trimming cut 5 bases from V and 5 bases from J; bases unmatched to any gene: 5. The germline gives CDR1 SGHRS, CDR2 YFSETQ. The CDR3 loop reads CASRVAGANNEQFF. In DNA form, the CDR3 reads TGCGCCAGCAGGGTAGCGGGGGCCAACAATGAGCAGTTCTTC.

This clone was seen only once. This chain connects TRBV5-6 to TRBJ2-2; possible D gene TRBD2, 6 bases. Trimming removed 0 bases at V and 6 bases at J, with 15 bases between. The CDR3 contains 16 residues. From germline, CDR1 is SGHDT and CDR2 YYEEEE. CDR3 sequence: CASSLASGGGPGELFF. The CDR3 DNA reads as TGTGCCAGCAGCTTGGCCTCCGGGGGAGGCCCCGGGGAGCTGTTTTTT.

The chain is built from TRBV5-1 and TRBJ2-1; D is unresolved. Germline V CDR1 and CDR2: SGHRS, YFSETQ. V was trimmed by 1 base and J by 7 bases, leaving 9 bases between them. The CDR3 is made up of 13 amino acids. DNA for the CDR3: TGCGCCAGCAGCTTGCAACGTGCGAATGAGCAGTTCTTC. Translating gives CASSLQRANEQFF.

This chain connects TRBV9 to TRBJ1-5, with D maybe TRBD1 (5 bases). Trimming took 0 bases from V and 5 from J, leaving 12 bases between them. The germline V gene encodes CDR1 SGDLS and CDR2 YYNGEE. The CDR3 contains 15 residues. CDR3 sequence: CASSVEGALDQPQHF. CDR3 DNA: TGTGCCAGCAGCGTAGAAGGGGCGCTCGATCAGCCCCAGCATTTT. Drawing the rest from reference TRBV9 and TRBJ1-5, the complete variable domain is DSGVTQTPKHLITATGQRVTLRCSPRSGDLSVYWYQQSLDQGLQFLIQYYNGEERAKGNILERFSAQQFPDLHSELNLSSLELGDSALYFCASSVEGALDQPQHFGDGTRLSIL.

CDR3 protein: CASSLVQGYEQYF. For the CDR3, the DNA is TGTGCCAGCAGTTTAGTACAGGGGTACGAGCAGTACTTC. The chain joins TRBV12-3 or TRBV12-4 to TRBJ2-7; 7 nucleotides agree with TRBD1. The CDR3 extends over 13 amino acids. With V trimmed by 1 base and J by 4 bases, 1 base remained unmatched.

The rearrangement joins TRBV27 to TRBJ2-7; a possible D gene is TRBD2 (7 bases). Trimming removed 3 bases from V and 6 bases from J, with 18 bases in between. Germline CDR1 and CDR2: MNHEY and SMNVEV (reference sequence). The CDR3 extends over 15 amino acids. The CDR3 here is CASSFGGGRLFEQYF. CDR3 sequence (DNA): TGTGCCAGCAGTTTTGGGGGGGGGCGATTGTTCGAGCAGTACTTC.

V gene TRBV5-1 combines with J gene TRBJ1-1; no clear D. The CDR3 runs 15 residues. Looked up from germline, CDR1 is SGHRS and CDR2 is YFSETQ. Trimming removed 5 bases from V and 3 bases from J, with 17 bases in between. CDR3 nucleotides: TGCGCCAGCAGATTCGCCGGAGGTGCGGACACTGAAGCTTTCTTT. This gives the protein CASRFAGGADTEAFF.